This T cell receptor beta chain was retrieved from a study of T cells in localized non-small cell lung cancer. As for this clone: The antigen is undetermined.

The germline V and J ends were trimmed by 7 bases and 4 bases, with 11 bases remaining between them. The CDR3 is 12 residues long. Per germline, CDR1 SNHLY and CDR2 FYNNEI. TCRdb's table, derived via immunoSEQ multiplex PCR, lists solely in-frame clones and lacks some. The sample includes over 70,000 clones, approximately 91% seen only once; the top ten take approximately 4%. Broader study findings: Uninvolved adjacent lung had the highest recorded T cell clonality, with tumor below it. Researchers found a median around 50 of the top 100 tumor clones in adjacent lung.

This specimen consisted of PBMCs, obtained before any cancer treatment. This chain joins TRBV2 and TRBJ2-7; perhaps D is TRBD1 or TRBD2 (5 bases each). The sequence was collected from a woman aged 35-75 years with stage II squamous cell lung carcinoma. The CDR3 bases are TGTGCCAGCAACGCCAGGGAGTACGAGCAGTACTTC. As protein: CASNAREYEQYF.